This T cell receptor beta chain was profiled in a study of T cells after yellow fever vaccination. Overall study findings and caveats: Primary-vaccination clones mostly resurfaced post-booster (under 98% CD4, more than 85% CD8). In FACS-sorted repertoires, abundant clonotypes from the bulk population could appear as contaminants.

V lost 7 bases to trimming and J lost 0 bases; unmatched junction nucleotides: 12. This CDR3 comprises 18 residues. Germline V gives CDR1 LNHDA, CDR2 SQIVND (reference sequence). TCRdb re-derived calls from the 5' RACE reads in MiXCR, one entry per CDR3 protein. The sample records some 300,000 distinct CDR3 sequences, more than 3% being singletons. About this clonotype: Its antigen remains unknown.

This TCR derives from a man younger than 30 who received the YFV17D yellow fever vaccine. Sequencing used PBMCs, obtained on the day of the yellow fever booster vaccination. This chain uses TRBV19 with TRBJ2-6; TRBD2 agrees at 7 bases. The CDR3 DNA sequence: TGTGCCAGTAAAATGGCTAGCGGATACCCCTCTGGGGCCAACGTCCTGACTTTC. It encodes CASKMASGYPSGANVLTF. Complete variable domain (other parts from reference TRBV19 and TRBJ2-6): DGGITQSPKYLFRKEGQNVTLSCEQNLNHDAMYWYRQDPGQGLRLIYYSQIVNDFQKGDIAEGYSVSREKKESFPLTVTSAQKNPTAFYLCASKMASGYPSGANVLTFGAGSRLTVL.